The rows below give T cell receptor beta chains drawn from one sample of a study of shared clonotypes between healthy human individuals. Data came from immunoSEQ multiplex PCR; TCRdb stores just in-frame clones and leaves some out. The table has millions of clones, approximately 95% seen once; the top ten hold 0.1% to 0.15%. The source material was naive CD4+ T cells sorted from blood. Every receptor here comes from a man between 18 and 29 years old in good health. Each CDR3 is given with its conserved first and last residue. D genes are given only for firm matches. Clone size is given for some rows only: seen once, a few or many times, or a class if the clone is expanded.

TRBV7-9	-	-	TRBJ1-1	CASSPREGEGTEAFF	TGTGCCAGCAGCCCCCGCGAGGGAGAGGGCACTGAAGCTTTCTTT
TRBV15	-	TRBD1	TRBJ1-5	CATSEGTGPQPQHF	TGTGCCACCAGCGAAGGGACAGGGCCTCAGCCCCAGCATTTT
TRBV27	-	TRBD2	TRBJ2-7	CASRLTATSVAYEQYF	TGTGCCAGCAGGCTGACAGCGACTAGCGTGGCCTACGAGCAGTACTTC
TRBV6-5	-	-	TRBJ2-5	CASSYLETQYF	TGTGCCAGCAGTTACTTGGAGACCCAGTACTTC
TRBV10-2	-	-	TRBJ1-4	CASSGTAQNEKLFF	TGCGCCAGCAGTGGGACAGCCCAAAATGAAAAACTGTTTTTT
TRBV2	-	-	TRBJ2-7	CASTSLVVTFTYEQYF	TGTGCCAGCACCTCGTTGGTGGTGACGTTTACCTACGAGCAGTACTTC
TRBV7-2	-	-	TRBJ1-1	CASSSQNTEAFF	TGTGCCAGCAGCTCTCAGAACACTGAAGCTTTCTTT
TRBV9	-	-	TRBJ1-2	CASSLDAGGYTF	TGTGCCAGCAGCCTCGACGCGGGGGGCTACACCTTC
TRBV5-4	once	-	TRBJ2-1	CASSLWGDEQFF	TGTGCCAGCAGCTTGTGGGGGGATGAGCAGTTCTTC
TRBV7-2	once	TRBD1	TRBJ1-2	CASSLAGGNGYTF	TGTGCCAGCAGCTTAGCAGGGGGCAATGGCTACACCTTC
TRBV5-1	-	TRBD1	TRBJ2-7	CASSDRDRGTYEQYF	TGCGCCAGCAGCGACCGGGACAGGGGAACCTACGAGCAGTACTTC
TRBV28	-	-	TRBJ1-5	CASTDLVWGNDEPQHF	TGTGCCAGCACCGACCTGGTTTGGGGGAATGACGAGCCCCAGCATTTT
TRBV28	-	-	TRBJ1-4	CASSFWYEKLFF	TGTGCCAGCAGTTTTTGGTATGAAAAACTGTTTTTT
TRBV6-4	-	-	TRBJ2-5	CASSESWIRETQYF	TGTGCCAGCAGTGAAAGCTGGATAAGAGAGACCCAGTACTTC
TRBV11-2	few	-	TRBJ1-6	CASSLEGVGSPLHF	TGTGCCAGCAGCTTAGAAGGGGTGGGATCACCCCTCCACTTT
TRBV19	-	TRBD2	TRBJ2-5	CAVGLAGETQYF	TGTGCCGTCGGGCTAGCGGGGGAGACCCAGTACTTC
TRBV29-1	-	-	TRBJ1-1	CSVEGVLNTEAFF	TGCAGCGTGGAGGGGGTGCTGAACACTGAAGCTTTCTTT
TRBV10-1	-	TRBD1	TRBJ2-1	CASSEGDRGNEQFF	TGCGCCAGCAGTGAGGGGGACAGGGGGAATGAGCAGTTCTTC
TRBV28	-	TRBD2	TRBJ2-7	CASAGRTSGILSHEQYF	TGTGCCAGCGCGGGAAGGACTAGCGGGATCCTGTCCCACGAGCAGTACTTC
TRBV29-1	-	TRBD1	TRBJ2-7	CSVEARDSSTYEQYF	TGCAGCGTTGAGGCCCGGGACAGCTCTACTTACGAGCAGTACTTC
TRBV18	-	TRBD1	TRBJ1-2	CASSPGRDRGFSYGYTF	TGTGCCAGCTCACCAGGCCGGGACAGGGGATTTAGCTATGGCTACACCTTC
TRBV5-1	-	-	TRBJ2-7	CASSLVQESGEQYF	TGCGCCAGCAGCTTAGTCCAGGAGAGCGGCGAGCAGTACTTC
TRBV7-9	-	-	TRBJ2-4	CASSPQQIVAKNIQYF	TGTGCCAGCAGCCCTCAGCAGATTGTAGCCAAAAACATTCAGTACTTC
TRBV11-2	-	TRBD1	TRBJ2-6	CASSFAGGSSGANVLTF	TGTGCCAGCAGCTTCGCAGGGGGATCCTCTGGGGCCAACGTCCTGACTTTC
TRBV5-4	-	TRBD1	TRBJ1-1	CASSLAQGLMNTEAFF	TGTGCCAGCAGCTTGGCACAGGGGCTCATGAACACTGAAGCTTTCTTT
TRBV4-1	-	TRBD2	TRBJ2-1	CASSQGGLAGLNYNEQFF	TGCGCCAGCAGCCAAGGTGGACTAGCGGGCCTCAACTACAATGAGCAGTTCTTC
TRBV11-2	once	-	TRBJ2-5	CASSFLVGQETQYF	TGTGCCAGCAGCTTTCTAGTGGGGCAAGAGACCCAGTACTTC
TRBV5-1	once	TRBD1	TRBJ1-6	CASSLGDSDNSPLHF	TGCGCCAGCAGCTTGGGGGACAGTGATAATTCACCCCTCCACTTT
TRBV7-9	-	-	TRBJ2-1	CASSLEGGTVEQFF	TGTGCCAGCAGCTTAGAGGGGGGAACCGTGGAGCAGTTCTTC
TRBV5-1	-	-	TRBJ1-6	CASSMGWGSPLHF	TGCGCCAGCAGTATGGGGTGGGGTTCACCCCTCCACTTT
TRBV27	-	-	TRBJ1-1	CASRGHSNTEAFF	TGTGCCAGCAGGGGACATTCGAACACTGAAGCTTTCTTT